This T cell receptor (beta chain) was recorded in a study of blood T cell repertoires in COVID-19. Study-level background: Sample material is recorded as cDNA or gDNA derived from T cells, B-cell-depleted T cells, or PBMCs.

CDR1 LNHDA and CDR2 SQIVND come from the germline V gene (reference sequence). The CDR3 has 16 amino acids. Germline trimming cut 4 bases from V and 1 base from J; bases unmatched to any gene: 2. Clones were sequenced by immunoSEQ multiplex PCR, and TCRdb holds only the in-frame ones, with some missing. The table records some 350,000 clones, more than 70% of them present only once. The chain couples TRBV19 to TRBJ2-1, with 12 bases aligning to TRBD2. This TCR derives from a woman aged 25-40 years with COVID-19, enrolled during active disease. Specimen: peripheral blood. Here the CDR3 reads CASSKLAGGSYNEQFF. The CDR3 DNA reads as TGTGCCAGTAGTAAGCTAGCGGGAGGGTCCTACAATGAGCAGTTCTTC.